A selection of T cell receptor beta chains follows, all from one sample in a study of blood T cells in healthy people across ages. TCRdb recomputed calls from the 5' RACE reads with MiXCR, one row per CDR3 protein. Of 1.5 million to 2 million distinct CDR3 sequences detected, 35% to 50% appear once; the ten largest clones hold roughly 23%. Input material: blood. These receptors originate from a human donor in good health. The CDR3 runs from the conserved cysteine through the conserved F or W. Each record gives: V gene, J gene, clone size, D gene, CDR3 protein, CDR3 DNA. The D gene is left open where the match is weak. The size field is filled for only some rows; it gives once, few, many or a size class.

TRBV20-1	TRBJ2-7	NA	NA	CSARSRESYEQYF	TGCAGTGCTAGGAGTAGGGAGTCCTACGAGCAGTACTTC
TRBV20-1	TRBJ2-1	few	TRBD2	CSARASGGALYNEQFF	TGCAGTGCTAGAGCCAGCGGGGGGGCGCTTTACAATGAGCAGTTCTTC
TRBV11-2	TRBJ2-2	NA	NA	CASSLEGLIGERFF	TGTGCCAGCAGCTTAGAAGGGTTAATCGGGGAGCGGTTTTTT
TRBV20-1	TRBJ2-4	NA	TRBD1	CSASYPRGLGNIQYF	TGCAGTGCTAGTTACCCCAGGGGGCTAGGAAACATTCAGTACTTC
TRBV7-2	TRBJ2-7	NA	NA	CASSGGRHLGQYF	TGTGCCAGCAGCGGAGGACGCCACCTTGGGCAGTACTTC
TRBV3-1	TRBJ2-1	few	TRBD2	CASSHRRTSGEGEQFF	TGTGCCAGCAGCCACCGCAGGACTAGCGGGGAGGGTGAGCAGTTCTTC
TRBV6-6	TRBJ1-5	NA	NA	CASSIQGAYQPQHF	TGTGCCAGCAGCATACAGGGAGCCTATCAGCCCCAGCATTTT
TRBV5-5	TRBJ2-1	NA	NA	CASSLAADYNNEQFF	TGTGCCAGCAGCTTGGCCGCGGACTACAACAATGAGCAGTTCTTC
TRBV20-1	TRBJ1-3	once	NA	CSARPKDPGNTIYF	TGCAGTGCTAGGCCAAAGGACCCTGGAAACACCATATATTTT
TRBV4-3	TRBJ2-1	few	TRBD1	CASSRGDRVSNEQFF	TGCGCCAGCAGCCGAGGGGACAGGGTTTCCAATGAGCAGTTCTTC
TRBV29-1	TRBJ2-1	NA	NA	CSVESWQGGEQFF	TGCAGCGTCGAAAGTTGGCAGGGGGGTGAGCAGTTCTTC
TRBV4-1	TRBJ2-5	few	TRBD2	CASSQEGGGAFETQYF	TGCGCCAGCAGCCAAGAAGGCGGGGGGGCCTTTGAGACCCAGTACTTC
TRBV7-2	TRBJ2-5	NA	TRBD2	CASSGTSGGVRETQYF	TGTGCCAGCAGTGGGACTAGCGGGGGTGTCAGGGAGACCCAGTACTTC
TRBV7-3	TRBJ2-7	NA	NA	CASSLGAGALYEQYF	TGTGCCAGCAGCTTAGGGGCGGGGGCGTTGTACGAGCAGTACTTC
TRBV7-2	TRBJ2-6	few	NA	CASTAVLSGANVLTF	TGTGCCAGCACGGCAGTCCTCTCTGGGGCCAACGTCCTGACTTTC
TRBV5-1	TRBJ1-2	NA	NA	CASIIQPLGAGGYTF	TGCGCCAGCATTATTCAACCTTTGGGGGCTGGTGGCTACACCTTC
TRBV5-1	TRBJ1-1	once	NA	CASSYNRVGNTEAFF	TGCGCCAGCAGCTATAACAGGGTTGGGAACACTGAAGCTTTCTTT
TRBV27	TRBJ2-7	NA	NA	CASSFLGQEMSYEQYF	TGTGCCAGCAGCTTTCTGGGGCAAGAAATGTCCTACGAGCAGTACTTC
TRBV2	TRBJ2-1	few	NA	CASSPPSAPWVEQFF	TGTGCCAGCAGTCCTCCTAGCGCCCCATGGGTCGAGCAGTTCTTC
TRBV12-3/TRBV12-4	TRBJ2-3	NA	NA	CASSKGNTDTQYF	TGTGCCAGCAGCAAGGGAAACACAGATACGCAGTATTTT
TRBV12-3/TRBV12-4	TRBJ2-5	few	NA	CASSWASKETQYF	TGTGCCAGCAGTTGGGCAAGTAAAGAGACCCAGTACTTC
TRBV11-3	TRBJ2-7	once	TRBD2	CASSPAERGSSYEQYF	TGTGCTAGCAGCCCTGCGGAGCGGGGGTCCTCCTACGAGCAGTACTTC
TRBV6-5	TRBJ2-1	many	NA	CASSFLTDYNEQFF	TGTGCCAGCAGTTTCTTGACGGACTACAATGAGCAGTTCTTC
TRBV3-1	TRBJ2-3	few	NA	CASSQEPDLSTDTQYF	TGTGCCAGCAGCCAAGAGCCAGATCTTAGCACAGATACGCAGTATTTT
TRBV7-3	TRBJ1-1	few	NA	CASSEDNTEAFF	TGTGCCAGCAGCGAAGACAACACTGAAGCTTTCTTT
TRBV2	TRBJ1-1	NA	NA	CASSEAHTYTEAFF	TGTGCCAGCAGTGAAGCACACACGTACACTGAAGCTTTCTTT
TRBV27	TRBJ1-4	NA	TRBD1	CASRKTGGGEKLFF	TGTGCCAGCAGAAAAACAGGGGGCGGTGAAAAACTGTTTTTT
TRBV4-3	TRBJ1-1	NA	NA	CASSQVTHPGTYKAGEAFF	TGCGCCAGCAGCCAAGTAACGCATCCCGGGACTTACAAGGCGGGTGAAGCTTTCTTT
TRBV4-3	TRBJ2-7	NA	NA	CASSQEAGSFYEQYF	TGCGCCAGCAGCCAAGAGGCAGGGAGCTTCTACGAGCAGTACTTC
TRBV29-1	TRBJ1-2	NA	NA	CSAEENYGYTF	TGCAGTGCGGAGGAAAATTATGGCTACACCTTC
TRBV7-9	TRBJ2-1	NA	NA	CASSEKWSNEQFF	TGTGCCAGCTCCGAGAAATGGTCCAATGAGCAGTTCTTC
TRBV7-2	TRBJ1-2	NA	NA	CASSLPAPEIYGYTF	TGTGCCAGCAGCTTGCCCGCTCCGGAAATATATGGCTACACCTTC
TRBV20-1	TRBJ2-1	NA	NA	CSARDEGNEQFF	TGCAGTGCTAGAGATGAGGGGAATGAGCAGTTCTTC
TRBV6-5	TRBJ2-1	NA	NA	CAGSSPSGRSEQFF	TGTGCCGGCAGTTCGCCCTCAGGGAGATCAGAGCAGTTCTTC
TRBV20-1	TRBJ2-1	NA	NA	CSARGHYNEQFF	TGCAGTGCTAGGGGACACTACAATGAGCAGTTCTTC
TRBV10-1	TRBJ2-6	NA	TRBD1	CASSEREPGGTGGANVLTF	TGCGCCAGCAGTGAGAGGGAGCCAGGGGGAACTGGTGGGGCCAACGTCCTGACTTTC
TRBV7-9	TRBJ1-1	NA	NA	CASSLGPLEAFF	TGTGCCAGCAGCTTAGGGCCGCTTGAAGCTTTCTTT
TRBV4-2	TRBJ1-4	many	NA	CASSLSGQNGEKLFF	TGTGCCAGCAGCCTGTCAGGACAGAACGGCGAAAAACTGTTTTTT
TRBV28	TRBJ2-7	NA	NA	CASSLYRVRPSYEQYF	TGTGCCAGCAGTTTATACAGGGTCCGACCCTCCTACGAGCAGTACTTC
TRBV20-1	TRBJ2-7	NA	NA	CSARDKWDLGWYF	TGCAGTGCTAGAGATAAGTGGGACCTAGGTTGGTACTTC
TRBV20-1	TRBJ2-1	NA	NA	CSASSGRPYNEQFF	TGCAGTGCTAGTTCAGGGCGTCCCTACAATGAGCAGTTCTTC
TRBV21-1	TRBJ2-3	NA	NA	CASSNRGGPVTDTQYF	TGTGCCAGCAGCAATCGGGGGGGGCCTGTCACAGATACGCAGTATTTT
TRBV6-2/TRBV6-3	TRBJ2-5	NA	TRBD1	CASSWRDRGLQETQYF	TGTGCCAGCAGTTGGCGGGACAGGGGGCTTCAAGAGACCCAGTACTTC
TRBV6-2/TRBV6-3	TRBJ1-2	NA	NA	CASSYALRVYGYTF	TGTGCCAGCAGTTACGCCCTAAGGGTCTATGGCTACACCTTC
TRBV25-1	TRBJ2-6	many	NA	CASSSEGRVTGANVLTF	TGTGCCAGCAGTTCCGAGGGCAGGGTAACTGGGGCCAACGTCCTGACTTTC
TRBV30	TRBJ1-2	few	NA	CAWSVLDYGYTF	TGTGCCTGGAGTGTACTAGACTATGGCTACACCTTC
TRBV11-2	TRBJ1-6	NA	TRBD1	CASNDYRGPISPLHF	TGTGCCAGCAACGATTACAGGGGCCCTATTTCACCCCTCCACTTT
TRBV20-1	TRBJ2-1	NA	TRBD2	CSARPGTSDYNEQFF	TGCAGTGCTAGGCCCGGGACTAGCGACTACAATGAGCAGTTCTTC
TRBV5-1	TRBJ2-1	NA	TRBD2	CASSTQRGGLDEQFF	TGCGCCAGCAGCACGCAGCGGGGGGGCCTCGATGAGCAGTTCTTC
TRBV6-1	TRBJ1-5	NA	TRBD1	CASRPGTGIGSNQPQHF	TGTGCCAGCCGTCCCGGGACAGGGATCGGCAGCAATCAGCCCCAGCATTTT
TRBV4-3	TRBJ1-6	few	TRBD1	CASSLLGTGNSPLHF	TGCGCCAGCAGCCTCCTAGGGACAGGCAATTCACCCCTCCACTTT
TRBV20-1	TRBJ1-4	NA	NA	CSARDRVSNEKLFF	TGCAGTGCTAGAGATAGGGTTTCTAATGAAAAACTGTTTTTT
TRBV6-2/TRBV6-3	TRBJ2-7	NA	TRBD1	CASSYSTGGGHEQYF	TGTGCCAGCAGTTACTCGACAGGGGGAGGACACGAGCAGTACTTC